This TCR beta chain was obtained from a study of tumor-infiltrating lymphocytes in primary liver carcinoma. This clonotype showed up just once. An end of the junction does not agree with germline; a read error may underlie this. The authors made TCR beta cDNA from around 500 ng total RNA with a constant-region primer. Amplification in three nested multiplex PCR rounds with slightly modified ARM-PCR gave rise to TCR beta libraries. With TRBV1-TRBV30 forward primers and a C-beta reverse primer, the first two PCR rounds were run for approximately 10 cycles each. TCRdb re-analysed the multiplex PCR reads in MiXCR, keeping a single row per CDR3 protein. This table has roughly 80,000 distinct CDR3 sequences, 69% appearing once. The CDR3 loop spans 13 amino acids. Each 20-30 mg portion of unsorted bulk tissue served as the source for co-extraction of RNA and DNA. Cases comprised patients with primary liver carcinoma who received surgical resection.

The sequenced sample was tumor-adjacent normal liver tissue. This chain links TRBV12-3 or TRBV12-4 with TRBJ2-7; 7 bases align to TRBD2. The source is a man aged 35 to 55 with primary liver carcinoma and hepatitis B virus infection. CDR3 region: CSSNYGLVDEQCF. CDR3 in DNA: TGTTCCAGCAACTACGGACTAGTTGACGAGCAGTGCTTC.